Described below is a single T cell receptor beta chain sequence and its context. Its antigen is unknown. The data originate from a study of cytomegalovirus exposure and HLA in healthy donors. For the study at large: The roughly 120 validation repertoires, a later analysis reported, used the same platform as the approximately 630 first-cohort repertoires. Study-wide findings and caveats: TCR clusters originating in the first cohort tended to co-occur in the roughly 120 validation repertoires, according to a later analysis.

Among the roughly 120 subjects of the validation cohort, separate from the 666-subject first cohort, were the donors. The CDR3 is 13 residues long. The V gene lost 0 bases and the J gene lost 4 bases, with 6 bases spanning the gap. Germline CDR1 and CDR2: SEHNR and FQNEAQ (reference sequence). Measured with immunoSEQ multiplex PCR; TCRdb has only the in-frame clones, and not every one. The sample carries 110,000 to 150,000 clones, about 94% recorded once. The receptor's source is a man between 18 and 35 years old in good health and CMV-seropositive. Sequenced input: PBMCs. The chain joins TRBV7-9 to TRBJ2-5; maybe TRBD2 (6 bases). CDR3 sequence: CASSLAGGETQYF. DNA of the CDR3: TGTGCCAGCAGCTTAGCCGGGGGAGAGACCCAGTACTTC.